This T cell receptor (beta chain) derives from a study of beta chain features in type 1 diabetes. The study, taken as a whole, reports: A pattern of fewer insertions and more deletions at VDJ junctions was seen in type 1 diabetes patients.

Averaging approximately 110 mL, one heparinised blood draw came from each individual donor. Per the germline V gene, CDR1 is SGHTA and CDR2 is FQGNSA. This CDR3 is built from 15 residues. V was cut by 5 bases and J by 5 bases, with 16 bases left in between. What was sequenced were expressed TCRB transcripts, since all of the isolated RNA had been reverse transcribed. The average output of naive, central memory and regulatory T cell samples was approximately 3.8 million reads. Measured with immunoSEQ multiplex PCR; TCRdb has only the in-frame clones, and not every one. The sample yields 350,000 to 450,000 clones, about 16% seen once. This clone came up a few times. Its antigen is still unknown.

The source of this sequence is a woman in her late teens or twenties in good health. V is TRBV7-2 and J is TRBJ1-5; unclear D gene. Sequencing was done on a sample of naive CD4+ T cells from blood. The CDR3 region is CASSLTLIGDQPQHF. For the CDR3, the DNA is TGTGCCAGCAGCCTAACGCTGATCGGGGATCAGCCCCAGCATTTT.